This T cell receptor (beta chain) was sequenced for a study of blood T cell repertoires in COVID-19. Across the whole study: COVID-19 samples, acute and convalescent, were from the United States, Italy and Spain.

Living in 25 or so US areas, the participants were between roughly 18 and 90 years of age. Recovered participants had two consecutive negative NP/OP PCR tests, healthcare professional clearance, or symptom resolution. Profiled with immunoSEQ multiplex PCR; TCRdb holds only in-frame clones, not every one. This sample yields more than 200,000 clones, of which roughly 86% are seen a single time; approximately 1.7% belongs to the top ten. Germline V gene data show CDR1 as SGHAT and CDR2 as FQNNGV. This CDR3 contains 14 residues. Trimming left V 6 bases short and J 1 base short, with 12 bases between. The TCR comes from a woman aged 45-59 years who had recovered from COVID-19. The rearrangement uses TRBV11-2 and TRBJ1-1, with D tentatively TRBD1 (5 bases). Source material: PBMCs or T cells enriched from blood (not recorded which). The CDR3 bases are TGTGCCAGCAGGGGACTGGGTGGGAACACTGAAGCTTTCTTT. The encoded protein is CASRGLGGNTEAFF. Variable domain in full (rest from reference TRBV11-2 and TRBJ1-1): EAGVAQSPRYKIIEKRQSVAFWCNPISGHATLYWYQQILGQGPKLLIQFQNNGVVDDSQLPKDRFSAERLKGVDSTLKIQPAKLEDSAVYLCASRGLGGNTEAFFGQGTRLTVV.